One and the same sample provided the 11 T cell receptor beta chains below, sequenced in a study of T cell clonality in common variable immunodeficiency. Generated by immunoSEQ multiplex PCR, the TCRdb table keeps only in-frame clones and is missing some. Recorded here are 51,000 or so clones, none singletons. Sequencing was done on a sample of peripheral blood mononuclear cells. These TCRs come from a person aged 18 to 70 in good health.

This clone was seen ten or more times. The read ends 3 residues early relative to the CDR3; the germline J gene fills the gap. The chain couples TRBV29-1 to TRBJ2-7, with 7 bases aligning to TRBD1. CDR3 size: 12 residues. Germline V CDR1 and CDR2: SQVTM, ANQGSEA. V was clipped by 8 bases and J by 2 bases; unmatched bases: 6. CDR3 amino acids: CSFTGTAYEQYF. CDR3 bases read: TGCAGCTTTACCGGGACAGCCTACGAG.

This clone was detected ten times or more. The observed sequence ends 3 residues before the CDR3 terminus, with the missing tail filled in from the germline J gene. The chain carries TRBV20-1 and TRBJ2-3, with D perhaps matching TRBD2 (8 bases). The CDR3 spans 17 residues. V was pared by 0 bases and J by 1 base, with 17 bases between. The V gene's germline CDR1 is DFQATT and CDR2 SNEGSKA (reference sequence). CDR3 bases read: TGCAGTGCTAGAGATTACAGGGGTAGCGGGGGCACAGATACG. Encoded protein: CSARDYRGSGGTDT. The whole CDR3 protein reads CSARDYRGSGGTDTQYF.

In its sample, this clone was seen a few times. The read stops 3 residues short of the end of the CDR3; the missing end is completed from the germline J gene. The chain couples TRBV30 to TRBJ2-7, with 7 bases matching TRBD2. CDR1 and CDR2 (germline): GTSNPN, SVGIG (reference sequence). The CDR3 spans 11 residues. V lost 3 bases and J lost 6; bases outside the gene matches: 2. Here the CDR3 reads CAWRAGREQYF. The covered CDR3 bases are TGTGCCTGGAGAGCGGGACGCGAG.

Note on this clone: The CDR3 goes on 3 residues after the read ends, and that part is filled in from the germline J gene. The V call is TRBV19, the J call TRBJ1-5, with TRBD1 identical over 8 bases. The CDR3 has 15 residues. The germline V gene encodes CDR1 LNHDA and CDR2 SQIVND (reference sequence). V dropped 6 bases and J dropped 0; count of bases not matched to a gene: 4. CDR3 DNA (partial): TGTGCCAGTAGCGACAGGGGTTATAGCAATCAGCCC. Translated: CASSDRGYSNQP. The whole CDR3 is CASSDRGYSNQPQHF. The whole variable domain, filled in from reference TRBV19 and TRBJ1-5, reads DGGITQSPKYLFRKEGQNVTLSCEQNLNHDAMYWYRQDPGQGLRLIYYSQIVNDFQKGDIAEGYSVSREKKESFPLTVTSAQKNPTAFYLCASSDRGYSNQPQHFGDGTRLSIL.

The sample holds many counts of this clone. Here the CDR3 reads CSVPQGDEQFF. The sequenced part of the CDR3 DNA is TGCAGCGTTCCACAGGGGGATGAG. The chain employs TRBV29-1 and TRBJ2-1; 8 bases are shared with TRBD1. Read coverage stops 3 residues before the CDR3 terminus; the germline J gene supplies the remainder. The V segment lost 5 bases and the J segment 8 bases; nucleotides outside the gene matches: 2. This CDR3 comprises 11 residues. Germline loops: CDR1 SQVTM, CDR2 ANQGSEA.

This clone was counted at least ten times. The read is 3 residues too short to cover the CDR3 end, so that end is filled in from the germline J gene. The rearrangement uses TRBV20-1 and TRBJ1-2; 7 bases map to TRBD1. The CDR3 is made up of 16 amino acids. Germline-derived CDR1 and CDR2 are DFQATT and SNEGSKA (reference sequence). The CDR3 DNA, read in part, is TGCAGTGCTGTCCCAGCGACAGGGTGGGGCCCAGAGACC. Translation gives CSAVPATGWGPET. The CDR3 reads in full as CSAVPATGWGPETYTF.

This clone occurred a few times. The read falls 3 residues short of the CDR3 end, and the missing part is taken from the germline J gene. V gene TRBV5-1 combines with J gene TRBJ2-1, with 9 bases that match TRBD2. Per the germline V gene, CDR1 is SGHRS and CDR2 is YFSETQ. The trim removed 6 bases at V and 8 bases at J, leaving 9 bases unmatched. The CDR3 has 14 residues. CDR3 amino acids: CASTRLAEGHEQFF. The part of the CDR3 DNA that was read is TGCGCCAGCACCCGACTAGCGGAAGGGCATGAG.

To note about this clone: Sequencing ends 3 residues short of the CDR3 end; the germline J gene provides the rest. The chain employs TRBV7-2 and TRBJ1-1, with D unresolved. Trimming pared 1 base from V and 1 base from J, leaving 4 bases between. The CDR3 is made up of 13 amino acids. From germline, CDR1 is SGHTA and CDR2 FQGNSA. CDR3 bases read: TGTGCCAGCAGCTTAGGGCAGAACACTGAA. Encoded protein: CASSLGQNTE. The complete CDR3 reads CASSLGQNTEAFF.

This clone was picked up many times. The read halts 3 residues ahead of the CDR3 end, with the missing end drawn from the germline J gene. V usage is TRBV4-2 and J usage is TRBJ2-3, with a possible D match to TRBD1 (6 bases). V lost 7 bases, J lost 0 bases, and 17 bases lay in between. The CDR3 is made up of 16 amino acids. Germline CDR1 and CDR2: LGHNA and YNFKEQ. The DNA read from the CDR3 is TGTGCCAGCAACCGGATCGAAGGGGGTAGCACAGATACG. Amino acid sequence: CASNRIEGGSTDT. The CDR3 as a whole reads CASNRIEGGSTDTQYF.

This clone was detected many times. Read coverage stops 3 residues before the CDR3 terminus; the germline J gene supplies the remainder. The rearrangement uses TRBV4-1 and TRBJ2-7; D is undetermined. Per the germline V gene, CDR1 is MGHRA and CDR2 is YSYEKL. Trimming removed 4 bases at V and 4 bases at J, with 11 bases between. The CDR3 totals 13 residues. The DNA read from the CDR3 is TGCGCCAGCAGCCGCGACCCAGGTTACGAG. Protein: CASSRDPGYE. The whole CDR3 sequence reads CASSRDPGYEQYF.

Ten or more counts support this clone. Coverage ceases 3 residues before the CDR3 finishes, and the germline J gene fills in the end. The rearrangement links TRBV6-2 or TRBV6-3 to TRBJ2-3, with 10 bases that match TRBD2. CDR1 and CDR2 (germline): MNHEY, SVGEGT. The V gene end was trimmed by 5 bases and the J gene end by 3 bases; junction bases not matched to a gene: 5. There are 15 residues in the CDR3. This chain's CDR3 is CASSSGRATTDTQYF. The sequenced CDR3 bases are TGTGCCAGCAGTAGCGGGAGGGCCACGACAGATACG.